The TCR beta chain described here comes from a study of Ad26.COV2.S vaccination and SARS-CoV-2 variants. Notes on the study in general: There was a possibility that the TCR breadth and depth analyses underestimated total T cell responses.

Documented treatment: about 20 received Ad26.COV2.S at low or high dose, single or two shots; about five received placebo; per-sample allocation not given. Each sample was drawn 63 days after the first injection (of vaccine or placebo). In the vaccine, an Ad26 vector expressed the SARS-CoV-2 spike of the Wuhan strain. TCRdb's copy holds only in-frame clones and misses some; the assay was immunoSEQ multiplex PCR. This table has under 500,000 clones, approximately 92% appearing once. A remark on this clone: Its antigen is still unknown.

Germline assignment: CDR1 MNHEY and CDR2 SMNVEV (reference sequence). The CDR3 consists of 16 residues. V lost 4 bases and J 0 bases, leaving 14 bases between the germline ends. The chain is built from TRBV27 and TRBJ2-3; D not resolved. The sequencing here drew on peripheral blood, taken in a trial of Ad26.COV2.S vaccine versus placebo. The TCR sequence derives from a person between 18 and 65 years old who received the Ad26.COV2.S COVID-19 vaccine or a placebo. The CDR3 sequence is CASSSRTGRSTDTQYF. The DNA for the CDR3 is TGTGCCAGCAGTTCTAGAACCGGGCGAAGCACAGATACGCAGTATTTT.